The 25 T cell receptor beta chains below all came from one sample that was sequenced in a study of shared clonotypes between healthy human individuals. Sequenced by immunoSEQ multiplex PCR; TCRdb stores in-frame clones only, minus some. Here the sample spans about 600,000 clones, roughly 97% being singletons. Sequences were obtained from naive CD4+ T cells sorted from blood. The subset here: CD45RA+ positively selected. These receptors were taken from a woman aged 25-40 years in good health.

CDR3 loop: CASSPPIAGVLTTDTQYF. CDR3 DNA sequence: TGTGCCAGCTCACCCCCGATTGCGGGGGTACTAACCACAGATACGCAGTATTTT. V is TRBV28 and J is TRBJ2-3; 7 bases fit TRBD2. With 8 bases clipped from V and 2 bases from J, the junction kept 19 bases outside the gene matches. The germline gives CDR1 MDHEN, CDR2 SYDVKM. This CDR3 region has 18 residues.

The rearrangement links TRBV10-2 to TRBJ1-1, with D uncertain. V was trimmed by 5 bases and J by 0 bases, leaving 4 bases between them. In germline, CDR1 is WSHSY, CDR2 SAAADI. The CDR3 is 12 amino acids. This CDR3 is CASSPMNTEAFF. The CDR3 nucleotides are TGCGCCAGCAGTCCTATGAACACTGAAGCTTTCTTT.

The rearrangement joins TRBV29-1 to TRBJ1-5; TRBD1 matches 8 bases. V lost 6 bases and J lost 6; bases outside the gene matches: 7. The CDR3 is made up of 13 amino acids. Germline V CDR1 and CDR2: SQVTM, ANQGSEA. The CDR3 nucleotides read TGCAGCGTAGAGACAGGGGTAGGTCAGCCCCAGCATTTT. The encoded protein is CSVETGVGQPQHF.

The chain carries TRBV5-1 and TRBJ2-1; 9 bases are a match to TRBD1. The length of the CDR3 is 15 residues. Germline V CDR1 and CDR2: SGHRS, YFSETQ. V lost 4 bases and J lost 5; bases outside the gene matches: 7. In DNA, the CDR3 is TGCGCCAGCAGCCTACCGGGACAGGGTGACAATGAGCAGTTCTTC. It codes for CASSLPGQGDNEQFF. The whole variable domain, filled in from reference TRBV5-1 and TRBJ2-1, reads KAGVTQTPRYLIKTRGQQVTLSCSPISGHRSVSWYQQTPGQGLQFLFEYFSETQRNKGNFPGRFSGRQFSNSRSEMNVSTLELGDSALYLCASSLPGQGDNEQFFGPGTRLTVL.

A remark on this clone: Distinct nucleotide sequences in the sample also encode this CDR3. DNA of the CDR3: TGTGCCAGCAGTTTGGGGGGAGCCAATCAGCCCCAGCATTTT. This encodes CASSLGGANQPQHF. V gene TRBV28 combines with J gene TRBJ1-5, with a possible D match to TRBD1 (5 bases). The CDR3 has 14 residues. Trimming took off 3 bases at V and 3 bases at J, with 9 bases between the two ends. CDR1 is MDHEN, CDR2 SYDVKM, per germline.

The rearrangement joins TRBV5-5 to TRBJ1-1, with TRBD1 matching 7 bases. CDR1 is SGHKS, CDR2 YYEKEE, per germline (reference sequence). The CDR3 runs 16 residues. V was pared by 4 bases and J by 4 bases, with 13 bases of the junction left unmatched. The CDR3 loop is CASSLPDRDPTTEAFF. DNA of the CDR3: TGTGCCAGCAGCCTACCTGACAGGGACCCAACCACTGAAGCTTTCTTT.

J is TRBJ1-5 and V is TRBV15; D is ambiguous. The CDR3 is 13 amino acids. Deletions cut 5 bases from V and 0 bases from J, with 5 bases between. From germline, CDR1 is LNHNV and CDR2 YYDKDF (reference sequence). The CDR3 protein is CATSPRSNQPQHF. As DNA, the CDR3 is TGTGCCACCAGCCCGCGTAGCAATCAGCCCCAGCATTTT.

V and J are TRBV4-1 and TRBJ1-3; D unresolved. Germline assignment: CDR1 MGHRA and CDR2 YSYEKL. V lost 1 base to trimming and J lost 2 bases, with 12 bases between them. The CDR3 has 16 amino acids. In nucleotides, the CDR3 is TGCGCCAGCAGCCAAGTATTAGGGAAAGCTGGAAACACCATATATTTT. Translated, it gives CASSQVLGKAGNTIYF.

As DNA, the CDR3 is TGTGCCAGCAGATCGACGTTAAGCTCCTACGAGCAGTACTTC. It specifies CASRSTLSSYEQYF. This chain links TRBV28 with TRBJ2-7; D gene unclear. The germline V gene encodes CDR1 MDHEN and CDR2 SYDVKM. There are 14 residues in the CDR3. V was cut by 6 bases and J by 0 bases, with 12 bases left in between.

A note on this clone: This sample includes further DNA sequences coding for the same CDR3. The CDR3 here is CSVSYNEQFF. In nucleotides, the CDR3 is TGCAGCGTCAGTTACAATGAGCAGTTCTTC. This chain links TRBV29-1 with TRBJ2-1; D is unclear. CDR1 is SQVTM and CDR2 is ANQGSEA in the germline V gene. There are 10 residues in the CDR3. Deletions cut 6 bases from V and 4 bases from J, with 4 bases between.

The V and J genes are TRBV28 and TRBJ1-1; 8 nucleotides align to TRBD1. The length of the CDR3 is 14 residues. Germline CDR1 and CDR2: MDHEN and SYDVKM. V dropped 1 base and J dropped 6; count of bases not matched to a gene: 4. CDR3 amino acids: CASSLYRGISEAFF. The DNA of the CDR3 is TGTGCCAGCAGTTTATACAGGGGGATCTCTGAAGCTTTCTTT. The full variable domain, with the rest looked up from reference TRBV28 and TRBJ1-1, is DVKVTQSSRYLVKRTGEKVFLECVQDMDHENMFWYRQDPGLGLRLIYFSYDVKMKEKGDIPEGYSVSREKKERFSLILESASTNQTSMYLCASSLYRGISEAFFGQGTRLTVV.

This CDR3 reads CASSYDRGEYNEQFF. The CDR3 nucleotides read TGTGCCAGCAGCTACGACAGGGGGGAGTACAATGAGCAGTTCTTC. The chain couples TRBV7-2 to TRBJ2-1; 9 nucleotides match TRBD1. Germline trimming cut 4 bases from V and 4 bases from J; bases unmatched to any gene: 5. The CDR3 loop spans 15 amino acids. The germline gives CDR1 SGHTA, CDR2 FQGNSA.

This clone showed up just a few times. This CDR3 is also generated by other DNA sequences in the sample. The V call is TRBV5-1, the J call TRBJ1-1; D unclear. Germline assignment: CDR1 SGHRS and CDR2 YFSETQ. The CDR3 spans 13 residues. Trimming cost V 0 bases and J 3 bases, with 6 bases left between them. The CDR3: CASSLAGDTEAFF. The DNA for the CDR3 is TGCGCCAGCAGCTTGGCCGGGGACACTGAAGCTTTCTTT.

This chain connects TRBV7-2 to TRBJ2-5, with 12 bases lining up with TRBD2. CDR3 length: 18 amino acids. Losses at the gene ends were 1 base for V and 2 bases for J; bases not matched to a gene: 8. CDR1 and CDR2 from the germline V gene are SGHTA and FQGNSA. The CDR3 loop reads CASSLGRLAGVLQETQYF. DNA for the CDR3: TGTGCCAGCAGCTTAGGCCGACTAGCGGGAGTTTTACAAGAGACCCAGTACTTC. Combining the CDR3 with reference TRBV7-2 and TRBJ2-5 gives the whole variable domain GAGVSQSPSNKVTEKGKDVELRCDPISGHTALYWYRQSLGQGLEFLIYFQGNSAPDKSGLPSDRFSAERTGGSVSTLTIQRTQQEDSAVYLCASSLGRLAGVLQETQYFGPGTRLLVL.

CDR3 DNA sequence: TGCGCCAGCCAAGGACAGCTTGTAAGCAATCAGCCCCAGCATTTT. Its protein is CASQGQLVSNQPQHF. This chain connects TRBV5-1 to TRBJ1-5; TRBD1 is a possible D gene (6 bases). Germline V gene data show CDR1 as SGHRS and CDR2 as YFSETQ. V gave up 7 bases and J gave up 1 base, with 15 bases separating them. The CDR3 has 15 amino acids.

The V and J genes are TRBV28 and TRBJ1-1, with D perhaps matching TRBD1 (6 bases). The CDR3 spans 19 residues. The ends were cut back, 0 bases at V and 0 bases at J, with 20 bases in the middle. CDR1 MDHEN and CDR2 SYDVKM come from the germline V gene. The CDR3, as DNA: TGTGCCAGCAGTTTATGGAAGTTGGACAGCCATTTTATGAACACTGAAGCTTTCTTT. This codes for CASSLWKLDSHFMNTEAFF.

The V gene is TRBV5-6, the J gene TRBJ2-7; the match to TRBD2 covers 11 bases. Germline assignment: CDR1 SGHDT and CDR2 YYEEEE. The junction had 19 bases not matched to a gene; V was cut back by 4 bases and J by 7 bases. The CDR3 extends over 18 amino acids. The CDR3 here is CASSPGQVAGLAGSEQYF. The CDR3 DNA reads as TGTGCCAGCAGCCCAGGACAGGTTGCCGGACTAGCGGGTTCTGAGCAGTACTTC.

V and J are TRBV19 and TRBJ2-5; D is possibly TRBD1 or TRBD2 (6 bases each). From germline, CDR1 is LNHDA and CDR2 SQIVND (reference sequence). Trimming cost V 6 bases and J 2 bases, with 16 bases left between them. The CDR3 has 15 amino acids. The CDR3 sequence: CASRGLEGTQETQYF. Here the CDR3 DNA reads TGTGCCAGTAGAGGTTTGGAGGGGACACAAGAGACCCAGTACTTC.

The chain recombines TRBV5-1 with TRBJ2-5; D uncertain. Germline CDR1 SGHRS, CDR2 YFSETQ. This CDR3 region has 12 residues. V gave up 4 bases and J gave up 5 bases, with 9 bases separating them. The CDR3 reads CASSQEGETQYF. DNA for the CDR3: TGCGCCAGCAGCCAAGAAGGGGAGACCCAGTACTTC.

The chain uses TRBV5-4 and TRBJ2-6; TRBD1 aligns across 12 bases. CDR1 SGHNT and CDR2 YYREEE come from the germline V gene (reference sequence). Unmatched junction bases numbered 9, after V lost 4 bases and J lost 1 base. The CDR3 has 19 residues. CDR3 in DNA: TGTGCCAGCAGCCCTGATTTGGGACAGGGGGCGTCTGGGGCCAACGTCCTGACTTTC. Its translation is CASSPDLGQGASGANVLTF.

The chain links TRBV7-8 to TRBJ2-5, with 10 bases fitting TRBD2. V was clipped by 5 bases and J by 5 bases; unmatched bases: 8. The CDR3 has 15 residues. From germline, CDR1 is SGHVS and CDR2 FQNEAQ. CDR3 residues: CASSGQREGRETQYF. Written as DNA, the CDR3 is TGTGCCAGCAGCGGCCAGCGGGAGGGCCGGGAGACCCAGTACTTC.

In the case of this clone: Its ends do not fully match the called genes, so a read error is possible. CDR3 sequence reads: CASSSINKGAIRF. For the CDR3, the DNA is TGTGCCAGCAGCTCGATAAACAAGGGGGCGATCCGTTTT. V is TRBV11-2 and J is TRBJ1-3; 7 bases map to TRBD1. CDR3 length equals 13 residues. The V gene's germline CDR1 is SGHAT and CDR2 FQNNGV.

The rearrangement joins TRBV10-3 to TRBJ2-1; TRBD2 aligns across 8 bases. CDR1 ENHRY and CDR2 SYGVKD come from the germline V gene. Trimming removed 6 bases from V and 7 bases from J; junction bases left unmatched: 11. The CDR3 runs 15 residues. The CDR3 DNA sequence: TGTGCCATCAGCCCCGGGACTAGGAATGGAAATGAGCAGTTCTTC. Translation gives CAISPGTRNGNEQFF.

This chain connects TRBV2 to TRBJ1-1; D gene ambiguous. This CDR3 has 13 residues. With 6 bases removed from V and 4 bases from J, the gap between germline ends came to 12 bases. Germline V gene lookup returns CDR1 SNHLY and CDR2 FYNNEI. DNA for the CDR3: TGTGCCAGCAGGTCGAGGATTTCCACTGAAGCTTTCTTT. Residues: CASRSRISTEAFF.

This rearrangement joins TRBV9 to TRBJ1-1; D not resolved. This CDR3 has 14 residues. V shed 0 bases and J shed 2 bases, with 8 bases lying between them. Germline V gene lookup returns CDR1 SGDLS and CDR2 YYNGEE. CDR3 loop: CASSVVVSNTEAFF. CDR3 nucleotide sequence: TGTGCCAGCAGCGTAGTAGTGTCCAACACTGAAGCTTTCTTT.